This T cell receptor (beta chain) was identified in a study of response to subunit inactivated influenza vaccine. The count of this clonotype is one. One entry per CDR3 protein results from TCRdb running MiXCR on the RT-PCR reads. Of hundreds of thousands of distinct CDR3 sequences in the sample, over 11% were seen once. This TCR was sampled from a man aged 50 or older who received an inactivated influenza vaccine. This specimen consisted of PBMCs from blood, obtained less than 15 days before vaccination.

The CDR3 bases are TGTGCCAGCAGCCCCCTAGTTGGGGGCGCGGGGAACACCGGGGAGCTGTTTTTT. Its translation is CASSPLVGGAGNTGELFF. The chain couples TRBV9 to TRBJ2-2, with TRBD1 as a possible D gene (6 bases). The V gene lost 4 bases and the J gene lost 1 base, with 20 bases spanning the gap. Germline CDR1 and CDR2: SGDLS and YYNGEE. This CDR3 has 18 amino acids.